This passage covers 29 T cell receptor beta chains from one sample sequenced in a study of blood T cell repertoires in COVID-19. Assay used: immunoSEQ multiplex PCR; TCRdb lists only in-frame clones, some missing. The sample includes more than 150,000 clones, around nine tenths of them seen just once. Sequenced input: peripheral blood. Receptors originate from a woman in her sixties or seventies with acute or convalescent COVID-19.

The chain is built from TRBV28 and TRBJ2-4, with a weak D call TRBD2 (6 bases). Per germline, CDR1 MDHEN and CDR2 SYDVKM. The CDR3 contains 15 residues. V was cut by 2 bases and J by 1 base, with 9 bases left in between. This CDR3 is CASSLGGDAKNIQYF. CDR3 nucleotides: TGTGCCAGCAGTTTAGGAGGGGATGCCAAAAACATTCAGTACTTC.

The gene calls are TRBV28 and TRBJ1-2; possibly TRBD1 for D (6 bases). Germline CDR1 is MDHEN and CDR2 is SYDVKM. Trimming removed 4 bases at V and 0 bases at J, with 18 bases between. This CDR3 contains 17 residues. CDR3 loop: CASSSPGQSEANYGYTF. CDR3 coding DNA: TGTGCCAGCAGTTCCCCAGGACAGAGCGAAGCTAACTATGGCTACACCTTC.

V and J are TRBV12-3 or TRBV12-4 and TRBJ2-1; D is possibly TRBD1 (5 bases). Trimming left V 6 bases short and J 9 bases short, with 9 bases between. This CDR3 contains 11 residues. The CDR3 spells CASRAQGEQFF. The CDR3 DNA is TGTGCCAGCAGGGCTCAGGGTGAGCAGTTCTTC.

The chain employs TRBV23-1 and TRBJ1-5; 7 bases align to TRBD1. TRBV23-1 falls under the ORF class, with uncertain function. The CDR3 contains 17 residues. V gave up 4 bases and J gave up 2 bases; unmatched junction bases: 11. CDR3 bases: TGCGCCAGCAGTCGGTCCAGGGGGATAGAGGGCAATCAGCCCCAGCATTTT. Its translation: CASSRSRGIEGNQPQHF.

This chain's CDR3 is CASSTGGAGYGYTF. CDR3 bases: TGTGCCAGCTCCACAGGGGGCGCCGGCTATGGCTACACCTTC. This chain uses TRBV7-8 with TRBJ1-2; 9 bases map to TRBD1. J gave up 4 bases and V 8 bases, and 8 bases lay outside the gene matches. CDR3 size: 14 residues. Germline V gene lookup returns CDR1 SGHVS and CDR2 FQNEAQ.

The chain links TRBV19 to TRBJ1-5, with a possible D match to TRBD1 (5 bases). This CDR3 contains 16 residues. V gave up 3 bases and J gave up 2 bases, with 14 bases separating them. Germline V gene sequence: CDR1 LNHDA, CDR2 SQIVND (reference sequence). CDR3 sequence (DNA): TGTGCCAGTAGTATTTTCGCGACGGGGGGCAATCAGCCCCAGCATTTT. The encoded protein is CASSIFATGGNQPQHF.

This chain uses TRBV5-1 with TRBJ2-5, with TRBD1 as a possible D gene (6 bases). This CDR3 has 16 amino acids. Trimming removed 0 bases at V and 4 bases at J, with 16 bases between. Germline CDR1 is SGHRS and CDR2 is YFSETQ. Here the CDR3 reads CASSLGGGIGIETQYF. For the CDR3, the DNA is TGCGCCAGCAGCTTGGGAGGGGGAATTGGTATAGAGACCCAGTACTTC.

This chain joins TRBV4-2 and TRBJ1-1; D is perhaps TRBD1 (6 bases). CDR3 length: 17 amino acids. Deletions cut 1 base from V and 0 bases from J, with 15 bases between. CDR1 is LGHNA and CDR2 is YNFKEQ in the germline V gene. The CDR3 spells CASSQGKNQGLNTEAFF. CDR3 DNA: TGTGCCAGCAGCCAAGGAAAAAATCAGGGGTTGAACACTGAAGCTTTCTTT.

The V and J genes are TRBV2 and TRBJ2-5, with no clear D. The CDR3 sequence is 14 residues long. Trimming removed 6 bases at V and 4 bases at J, with 15 bases between. CDR1 is SNHLY and CDR2 is FYNNEI in the germline V gene. This CDR3 is CASREYQVRETQYF. For the CDR3, the DNA is TGTGCCAGCAGGGAATATCAGGTTAGAGAGACCCAGTACTTC.

CDR3 in DNA: TGTGCCAGCAAACTACACGGTGAAGCTTTCTTT. Residues: CASKLHGEAFF. V is TRBV28 and J is TRBJ1-1; D ambiguous. The CDR3 runs to 11 residues. Trimming removed 7 bases at V and 7 bases at J, with 10 bases between. Germline V gene lookup returns CDR1 MDHEN and CDR2 SYDVKM.

This rearrangement joins TRBV6-4 to TRBJ2-1, with TRBD2 matching over 11 bases. Germline values: CDR1 MRHNA, CDR2 SNTAGT. The V segment lost 3 bases and the J segment 12 bases; nucleotides outside the gene matches: 13. The CDR3 is made up of 16 amino acids. The CDR3 spells CASSELAGALLGVQFF. The CDR3, as DNA: TGTGCCAGCAGTGAACTAGCGGGGGCCCTTTTGGGGGTGCAGTTCTTC.

The chain couples TRBV7-9 to TRBJ1-2; D is perhaps TRBD1 (5 bases). In germline, CDR1 is SEHNR, CDR2 FQNEAQ (reference sequence). V gave up 5 bases and J gave up 7 bases, with 20 bases separating them. The CDR3 covers 15 residues. The CDR3 region is CASSQGGRRAAGYTF. The DNA of the CDR3 is TGTGCCAGCAGCCAGGGTGGTCGCAGGGCCGCTGGCTACACCTTC.

This clone was counted between two and nine times. The genes are TRBV7-2 and TRBJ1-5, with D perhaps matching TRBD1 (6 bases). V was pared by 3 bases and J by 6 bases, with 12 bases between. The length of the CDR3 is 14 residues. Germline assignment: CDR1 SGHTA and CDR2 FQGNSA. The CDR3 DNA sequence: TGTGCCAGCAGCTTGGACAGCCCTACTCAGCCCCAGCATTTT. Translated: CASSLDSPTQPQHF.

The chain combines TRBV9 with TRBJ1-3; D uncertain. Between the trimmed V and J ends, which lost 4 bases and 0 bases, there was a span of 17 bases. Germline V gene sequence: CDR1 SGDLS, CDR2 YYNGEE. CDR3 length: 17 amino acids. The CDR3: CASSPYFTENSGNTIYF. CDR3 bases: TGTGCCAGCAGCCCCTATTTTACCGAAAACTCTGGAAACACCATATATTTT.

V is TRBV24-1 and J is TRBJ1-2, with no clear D. The V gene lost 6 bases and the J gene lost 4 bases, with 14 bases spanning the gap. Per the germline V gene, CDR1 is KGHDR and CDR2 is SFDVKD. This CDR3 is built from 14 residues. The DNA of the CDR3 is TGTGCCACCAGTAACAGAGGACTTAGCTATGGCTACACCTTC. This translates into CATSNRGLSYGYTF.

This chain uses TRBV4-1 with TRBJ2-3, with D possibly matching TRBD2 (7 bases). The CDR3 loop spans 19 amino acids. Trimming took 4 bases from V and 1 from J, leaving 24 bases between them. Germline CDR1 MGHRA, CDR2 YSYEKL. In DNA, the CDR3 is TGCGCCAGCAGCCTCGGGGGGCCAAACCTTGTTAGTGGCACAGATACGCAGTATTTT. Translated: CASSLGGPNLVSGTDTQYF.

V usage is TRBV10-2 and J usage is TRBJ1-4, with 9 bases lining up with TRBD1. The CDR3 totals 14 residues. The germline V gene encodes CDR1 WSHSY and CDR2 SAAADI. After removal of 6 bases from V and 4 bases from J, the junction contained 3 bases not matched to a gene. CDR3 region: CASRYRGLNEKLFF. DNA for the CDR3: TGCGCCAGCAGATACAGGGGGCTTAATGAAAAACTGTTTTTT.

The V and J genes are TRBV6-1 and TRBJ2-1, with unresolved D. Germline CDR1 reads MNHNS; CDR2 reads SASEGT. Trimming removed 2 bases at V and 3 bases at J, with 17 bases between. This CDR3 region has 17 residues. The CDR3 reads CASSEFLDLSDYNEQFF. CDR3 DNA sequence: TGTGCCAGCAGTGAATTCTTGGATCTGAGCGACTACAATGAGCAGTTCTTC.

On this clone: Different DNA sequences within this sample yield the same CDR3. V usage is TRBV2 and J usage is TRBJ2-5; D gene unclear. Per germline, CDR1 SNHLY and CDR2 FYNNEI. V was pared by 6 bases and J by 4 bases, with 3 bases between. The CDR3 consists of 10 residues. This CDR3 reads CASRRETQYF. CDR3 DNA: TGTGCCAGCAGGAGAGAGACCCAGTACTTC. Full variable domain (remainder filled in from reference TRBV2 and TRBJ2-5): EPEVTQTPSHQVTQMGQEVILRCVPISNHLYFYWYRQILGQKVEFLVSFYNNEISEKSEIFDDQFSVERPDGSNFTLKIRSTKLEDSAMYFCASRRETQYFGPGTRLLVL.

The rearrangement uses TRBV5-5 and TRBJ1-1; D gene uncertain. The germline CDR1 and CDR2 sequences are SGHKS and YYEKEE (reference sequence). V lost 4 bases to trimming and J lost 0 bases, with 10 bases between them. This CDR3 has 14 amino acids. The CDR3 DNA follows: TGTGCCAGCAGCCTGTCCACAGTGAACACTGAAGCTTTCTTT. This translates into CASSLSTVNTEAFF. The full variable domain, with the rest looked up from reference TRBV5-5 and TRBJ1-1, is DAGVTQSPTHLIKTRGQQVTLRCSPISGHKSVSWYQQVLGQGPQFIFQYYEKEERGRGNFPDRFSARQFPNYSSELNVNALLLGDSALYLCASSLSTVNTEAFFGQGTRLTVV.

The chain is built from TRBV10-1 and TRBJ1-5, with TRBD1 matching 8 bases. Trimming at V came to 4 bases and at J to 2 bases, leaving 4 bases not matched to a gene. Germline assignment: CDR1 WNHNN and CDR2 SYGVQD (reference sequence). This CDR3 contains 15 residues. The CDR3 sequence is CASSGGQAGNQPQHF. CDR3 DNA: TGCGCCAGCAGTGGGGGACAGGCGGGCAATCAGCCCCAGCATTTT.

The chain combines TRBV19 with TRBJ1-2, with 8 bases that match TRBD1. This CDR3 has 15 amino acids. Germline CDR1 and CDR2: LNHDA and SQIVND (reference sequence). V lost 4 bases and J lost 4; bases outside the gene matches: 8. The DNA of the CDR3 is TGTGCCAGTAGTACCCGGGACAGGATCCGCTATGGCTACACCTTC. Translating it yields CASSTRDRIRYGYTF.

About this clone: Other DNA sequences in this sample translate to the same CDR3. The chain combines TRBV5-1 with TRBJ1-2; 8 positions match TRBD1. The CDR3 length is 14 residues. After removal of 2 bases from V and 1 base from J, the junction contained 1 base not matched to a gene. The V gene's germline CDR1 is SGHRS and CDR2 YFSETQ. CDR3: CASSLDRGNYGYTF. CDR3 in DNA: TGCGCCAGCAGCTTAGACAGGGGTAACTATGGCTACACCTTC.

In its sample, this clone was seen a few times. This rearrangement joins TRBV19 to TRBJ1-1, with a tentative D call TRBD1 (5 bases). V was clipped by 5 bases and J by 0 bases, with 22 bases between them. In germline, CDR1 is LNHDA, CDR2 SQIVND (reference sequence). The CDR3 extends over 18 amino acids. CDR3 amino acids: CASSPSTGTRPMNTEAFF. The CDR3 DNA is TGTGCCAGTAGTCCCTCAACAGGCACGAGACCAATGAACACTGAAGCTTTCTTT.

V and J are TRBV7-2 and TRBJ2-2; D is undetermined. Germline assignment: CDR1 SGHTA and CDR2 FQGNSA. Trimming cost V 5 bases and J 7 bases, with 8 bases left between them. This CDR3 spans 12 amino acids. This chain's CDR3 is CASSPTNGELFF. For the CDR3, the DNA is TGTGCCAGCAGCCCTACGAACGGGGAGCTGTTTTTT. The full variable domain, completed using reference TRBV7-2 and TRBJ2-2, is GAGVSQSPSNKVTEKGKDVELRCDPISGHTALYWYRQSLGQGLEFLIYFQGNSAPDKSGLPSDRFSAERTGGSVSTLTIQRTQQEDSAVYLCASSPTNGELFFGEGSRLTVL.

The J gene is TRBJ1-4, the V gene TRBV5-1; 9 bases agree with TRBD1. The CDR3 runs to 15 residues. Trimming removed 4 bases from V and 3 bases from J; junction bases left unmatched: 4. CDR1 is SGHRS, CDR2 YFSETQ, per germline. The CDR3 protein is CASSPRDRANEKLFF. DNA of the CDR3: TGCGCCAGCAGCCCCCGGGACAGGGCTAATGAAAAACTGTTTTTT.

The chain joins TRBV6-5 to TRBJ1-6; 7 bases fit TRBD1. The CDR3 length is 15 residues. Germline V gives CDR1 MNHEY, CDR2 SVGAGI. V dropped 6 bases and J dropped 8; count of bases not matched to a gene: 10. The chain's CDR3 is CASRVPGQAYSPLHF. DNA of the CDR3: TGTGCCAGCAGGGTCCCTGGACAGGCCTATTCACCCCTCCACTTT.

The rearrangement uses TRBV24-1 and TRBJ2-2; 9 nucleotides align to TRBD2. This CDR3 region has 16 residues. V lost 3 bases, J lost 7 bases, and 8 bases stayed unmatched. The germline V gene encodes CDR1 KGHDR and CDR2 SFDVKD. The CDR3 here is CATSDLSGGSRGELFF. CDR3 nucleotide sequence: TGTGCCACCAGTGATCTTAGCGGGGGTTCCCGCGGGGAGCTGTTTTTT.

This clone showed up just once. The genes are TRBV10-3 and TRBJ1-1; D gene uncertain. The CDR3 contains 11 residues. The germline gives CDR1 ENHRY, CDR2 SYGVKD. The V gene lost 3 bases and the J gene lost 4 bases, with 3 bases spanning the gap. The CDR3 nucleotides read TGTGCCATCAGTGAAGCCACTGAAGCTTTCTTT. As protein: CAISEATEAFF.